These 17 T cell receptor beta chains were sequenced from one sample in a study of cytomegalovirus exposure and HLA in healthy donors (dated by TCRdb to about 2017). Library generation was performed with the immunoSEQ multiplex PCR assay. For the multiplex PCR, a mixture combining 60 forward primers for TCR Vbeta segments and 13 reverse primers for TCR Jbeta segments was used. TCRdb retrieved this table from immuneACCESS and kept in-frame rearrangements only. Not all clones are present; in checked studies, unresolved V genes account for under half, and no reason is known for the remainder. Across this sample there are a few hundred thousand clones, with around 81% seen only once. Under 8% of the sample goes to the ten largest clones. The sequencing sample was made of PBMCs. These receptors were obtained from a woman in her sixties or seventies in good health and CMV-seropositive.

This rearrangement joins TRBV9 to TRBJ2-3, with 7 bases identical to TRBD1. CDR1 and CDR2 from the germline V gene are SGDLS and YYNGEE. The CDR3 is 14 residues long. The V gene end was trimmed by 3 bases and the J gene end by 4 bases; junction bases not matched to a gene: 5. The CDR3 DNA sequence: TGTGCCAGCAGCGCGACAGGGAACCCAGATACGCAGTATTTT. It is translated as CASSATGNPDTQYF.

The chain joins TRBV14 to TRBJ2-2; TRBD2 matches 13 bases. Trimming cost V 2 bases and J 8 bases; bases outside gene matches: 5. The CDR3 contains 16 residues. Germline V gene sequence: CDR1 SGHDN, CDR2 FVKESK. The CDR3 sequence: CASSQQTGLAGGELFF. In nucleotides, the CDR3 is TGTGCCAGCAGCCAACAAACGGGACTAGCGGGAGGGGAGCTGTTTTTT.

The V call is TRBV6-1, the J call TRBJ1-2; TRBD1 might be the D (6 bases). This CDR3 is built from 16 residues. V gave up 3 bases and J gave up 3 bases, with 17 bases separating them. Germline-derived CDR1 and CDR2 are MNHNS and SASEGT. The CDR3 is CASSDSPRTVYYGYTF. The CDR3 DNA reads as TGTGCCAGCAGTGACAGCCCTCGGACAGTTTACTATGGCTACACCTTC.

The chain employs TRBV5-5 and TRBJ2-1; 10 nucleotides agree with TRBD2. The germline gives CDR1 SGHKS, CDR2 YYEKEE (reference sequence). This CDR3 is 16 amino acids long. V lost 0 bases and J lost 8; bases outside the gene matches: 8. The CDR3 region is CASSLAVLAGVDEQFF. The CDR3 DNA follows: TGTGCCAGCAGCTTGGCCGTTCTAGCGGGAGTCGATGAGCAGTTCTTC.

In this sample, this clone turned up a few times. The chain combines TRBV7-9 with TRBJ1-1; D unresolved. Trimming removed 5 bases at V and 5 bases at J, with 6 bases between. Germline CDR1 and CDR2: SEHNR and FQNEAQ (reference sequence). The CDR3 is made up of 11 amino acids. The DNA for the CDR3 is TGTGCCAGCAGCGCCGGGACTGAAGCTTTCTTT. Amino acid sequence: CASSAGTEAFF.

The gene calls are TRBV19 and TRBJ2-1; D may be TRBD2 (7 bases). This CDR3 is built from 15 residues. V lost 5 bases, J lost 6 bases, and 17 bases lay in between. Germline V gives CDR1 LNHDA, CDR2 SQIVND (reference sequence). The CDR3 DNA sequence: TGTGCCAGTAGTCAGAGGGGGGGTGTAATCAATGAGCAGTTCTTC. This gives the protein CASSQRGGVINEQFF.

V usage is TRBV6-6 and J usage is TRBJ2-7, with TRBD1 matching over 7 bases. Looked up from germline, CDR1 is MNHNY and CDR2 is SVGAGI (reference sequence). The CDR3 sequence is 16 residues long. Losses at the gene ends were 0 bases for V and 0 bases for J; bases not matched to a gene: 5. The CDR3 coding sequence is TGTGCCAGCAGTTACTCGAAGACAGGGAGCTCCTACGAGCAGTACTTC. Translating gives CASSYSKTGSSYEQYF.

Concerning this clone itself: Different DNA sequences within this sample yield the same CDR3. The chain is built from TRBV7-3 and TRBJ2-7, with 7 bases aligning to TRBD1. V was pared by 1 base and J by 4 bases, with 1 base of the junction left unmatched. CDR1 is SGHTA, CDR2 FQGTGA, per germline. The CDR3 covers 13 residues. CDR3 DNA sequence: TGTGCCAGCAGCTTAAACAGGGGATACGAGCAGTACTTC. It specifies CASSLNRGYEQYF.

The chain carries TRBV2 and TRBJ1-1; possible D gene TRBD1, 6 bases. The CDR3 loop spans 13 amino acids. V shed 6 bases and J shed 3 bases, with 11 bases lying between them. Germline CDR1 SNHLY, CDR2 FYNNEI. CDR3 bases: TGTGCCAGCAGCGTAACAGGGTACACTGAAGCTTTCTTT. Translated: CASSVTGYTEAFF.

This sequence joins TRBV4-1 and TRBJ2-1, with 14 bases lining up with TRBD2. V shed 4 bases and J 9 bases; nucleotides not matched to a gene: 8. Germline V gene lookup returns CDR1 MGHRA and CDR2 YSYEKL. CDR3 size: 16 residues. DNA of the CDR3: TGCGCCAGCAGCCTGACTAGCGGGAGGGCCTCCGGTGAGCAGTTCTTC. Translation gives CASSLTSGRASGEQFF.

The genes are TRBV28 and TRBJ2-3; TRBD2 is a possible D gene (6 bases). The V and J ends lost 6 bases and 0 bases respectively, with 10 bases between them. The CDR3 is 14 amino acids. CDR1 and CDR2 from the germline V gene are MDHEN and SYDVKM. CDR3 protein: CASRGGSSTDTQYF. In nucleotides, the CDR3 is TGTGCCAGCAGGGGGGGTTCTAGCACAGATACGCAGTATTTT.

CDR3 region: CASRWTSGRSYNEQFF. The CDR3 nucleotides are TGTGCCAGTAGGTGGACTAGCGGAAGATCCTACAATGAGCAGTTCTTC. V gene TRBV19 combines with J gene TRBJ2-1; 10 nucleotides align to TRBD2. Per the germline V gene, CDR1 is LNHDA and CDR2 is SQIVND (reference sequence). CDR3 size: 16 residues. V dropped 6 bases and J dropped 1; count of bases not matched to a gene: 6. The variable domain in full, with the rest retrieved from reference TRBV19 and TRBJ2-1, is DGGITQSPKYLFRKEGQNVTLSCEQNLNHDAMYWYRQDPGQGLRLIYYSQIVNDFQKGDIAEGYSVSREKKESFPLTVTSAQKNPTAFYLCASRWTSGRSYNEQFFGPGTRLTVL.

V is TRBV6-5 and J is TRBJ2-3; unclear D gene. Germline values: CDR1 MNHEY, CDR2 SVGAGI. The CDR3 is 13 amino acids. Between the trimmed V and J ends, which lost 3 bases and 5 bases, there was a span of 9 bases. CDR3 region: CASSYTIGDTQYF. CDR3 DNA: TGTGCCAGCAGTTATACGATCGGAGATACGCAGTATTTT.

The V and J genes are TRBV7-3 and TRBJ2-2; TRBD2 aligns across 7 bases. Trimming at V came to 5 bases and at J to 7 bases, leaving 4 bases not matched to a gene. The CDR3 is 13 amino acids. Germline assignment: CDR1 SGHTA and CDR2 FQGTGA. CDR3 in DNA: TGTGCCAGCAGCGGCACTAGCGTCGGGGAGCTGTTTTTT. Its translation: CASSGTSVGELFF.

The chain couples TRBV19 to TRBJ2-1; 10 nucleotides align to TRBD2. V lost 5 bases, J lost 1 base, and 2 bases stayed unmatched. The CDR3 has 15 amino acids. Germline V gives CDR1 LNHDA, CDR2 SQIVND (reference sequence). This chain's CDR3 is CASSDSGRSYNEQFF. For the CDR3, the DNA is TGTGCCAGTAGTGATAGCGGGAGGTCCTACAATGAGCAGTTCTTC.

The V gene is TRBV7-2, the J gene TRBJ2-1, with TRBD2 matching 14 bases. CDR1 and CDR2 from the germline V gene are SGHTA and FQGNSA. The CDR3 covers 15 residues. V was pared by 5 bases and J by 12 bases, with 9 bases of the junction left unmatched. CDR3 loop: CASSPPRLAGGLQFF. CDR3 coding DNA: TGTGCCAGCAGCCCTCCGAGACTAGCGGGAGGGTTGCAGTTCTTC.

Concerning this clone: Other DNA variants within this sample encode the same CDR3. J is TRBJ1-3 and V is TRBV5-1, with D unclear. Trimming took off 0 bases at V and 3 bases at J, with 7 bases between the two ends. The CDR3 consists of 14 residues. Germline CDR1 and CDR2: SGHRS and YFSETQ. The CDR3 region is CASSLAGYGNTIYF. The CDR3 nucleotides read TGCGCCAGCAGCTTGGCGGGGTATGGAAACACCATATATTTT.